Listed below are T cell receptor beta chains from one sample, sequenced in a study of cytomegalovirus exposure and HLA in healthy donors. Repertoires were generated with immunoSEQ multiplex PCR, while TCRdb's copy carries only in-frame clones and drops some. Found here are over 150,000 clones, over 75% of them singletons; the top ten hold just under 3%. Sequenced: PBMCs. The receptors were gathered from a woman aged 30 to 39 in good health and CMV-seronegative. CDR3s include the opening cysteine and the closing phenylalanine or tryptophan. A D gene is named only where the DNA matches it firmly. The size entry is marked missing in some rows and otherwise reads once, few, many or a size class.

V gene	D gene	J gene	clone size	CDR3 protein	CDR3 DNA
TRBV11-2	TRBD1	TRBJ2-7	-	CASSLATGGTYEQYF	TGTGCCAGCAGCTTGGCCACAGGGGGAACCTACGAGCAGTACTTC
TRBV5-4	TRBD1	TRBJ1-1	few	CASSPYSPDRGSEAFF	TGTGCCAGCAGCCCATACAGTCCGGACAGGGGATCTGAAGCTTTCTTT
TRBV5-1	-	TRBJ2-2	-	CASLQGSTGELFF	TGCGCCAGCCTCCAGGGAAGTACCGGGGAGCTGTTTTTT
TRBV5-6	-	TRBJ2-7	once	CASSFSSYEQYF	TGTGCCAGCAGCTTTTCTTCCTACGAGCAGTACTTC
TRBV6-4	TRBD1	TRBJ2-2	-	CASRPGQGENTGELFF	TGTGCCAGCCGCCCGGGACAGGGAGAGAACACCGGGGAGCTGTTTTTT
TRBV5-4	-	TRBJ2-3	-	CASSLIRGYTDTQYF	TGTGCCAGCAGCTTGATCCGGGGGTACACAGATACGCAGTATTTT
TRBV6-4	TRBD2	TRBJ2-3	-	CASSPRGADTQYF	TGTGCCAGCAGCCCCCGGGGGGCAGATACGCAGTATTTT
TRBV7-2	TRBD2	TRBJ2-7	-	CASSLIPSGRGDEQYF	TGTGCCAGCAGCTTAATCCCTAGCGGGAGAGGGGACGAGCAGTACTTC
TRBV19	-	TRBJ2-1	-	CASSETGYSYNEQFF	TGTGCCAGTAGCGAAACAGGGTACTCCTACAATGAGCAGTTCTTC
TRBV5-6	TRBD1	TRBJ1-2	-	CASSGLSTGEYGYTF	TGTGCCAGCAGCGGACTCTCGACAGGGGAATATGGCTACACCTTC
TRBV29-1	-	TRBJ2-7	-	CSAAGLGEQYF	TGCAGCGCAGCAGGACTCGGCGAGCAGTACTTC
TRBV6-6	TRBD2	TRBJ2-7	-	CASSLLAGGSYEQYF	TGTGCCAGCAGTTTACTAGCGGGTGGCTCCTACGAGCAGTACTTC
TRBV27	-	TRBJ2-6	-	CASSRTPGAGANVLTF	TGTGCCAGCAGTCGTACCCCGGGGGCTGGGGCCAACGTCCTGACTTTC
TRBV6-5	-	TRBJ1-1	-	CASSYDRWQVAFF	TGTGCCAGCAGTTACGACCGATGGCAGGTGGCTTTCTTT
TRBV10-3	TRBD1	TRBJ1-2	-	CAISGGGFNYGYTF	TGTGCCATCAGTGGAGGGGGCTTCAACTATGGCTACACCTTC
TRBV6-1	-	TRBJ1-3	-	CASSERRGTIYF	TGTGCCAGCAGTGAACGAAGGGGCACCATATATTTT
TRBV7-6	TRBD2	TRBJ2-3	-	CASSPEAGLADTQYF	TGTGCCAGCAGCCCAGAAGCGGGACTCGCAGATACGCAGTATTTT
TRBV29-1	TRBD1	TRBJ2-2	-	CSAGQGWTGELFF	TGCAGCGCCGGACAGGGGTGGACCGGGGAGCTGTTTTTT
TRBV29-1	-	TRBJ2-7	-	CSVGALHEQYF	TGCAGCGTTGGGGCCCTCCACGAGCAGTACTTC
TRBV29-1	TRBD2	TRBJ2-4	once	CSVDKEREGFSKNIQYF	TGCAGCGTTGATAAGGAGCGGGAGGGCTTTTCCAAAAACATTCAGTACTTC
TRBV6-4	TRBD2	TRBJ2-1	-	CASSKLAGVYNEQFF	TGTGCCAGCAGCAAACTAGCGGGGGTATACAATGAGCAGTTCTTC
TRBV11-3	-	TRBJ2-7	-	CASSLPWPPAYEQYF	TGTGCCAGCAGCTTACCCTGGCCCCCCGCCTACGAGCAGTACTTC
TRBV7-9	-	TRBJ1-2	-	CASSPTAGATTGYGYTF	TGTGCCAGCAGCCCCACCGCGGGGGCAACAACGGGCTATGGCTACACCTTC
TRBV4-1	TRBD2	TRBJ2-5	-	CASSQVLIGGQETQYF	TGCGCCAGCAGCCAAGTCTTGATCGGGGGGCAAGAGACCCAGTACTTC
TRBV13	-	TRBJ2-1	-	CASSSEGVLYNEQFF	TGTGCCAGCAGCTCAGAAGGGGTTCTTTACAATGAGCAGTTCTTC
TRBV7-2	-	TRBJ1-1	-	CASREGSAEAFF	TGTGCCAGCAGGGAGGGGAGCGCTGAAGCTTTCTTT
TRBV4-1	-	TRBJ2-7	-	CASSYTSSADPYEQYF	TGCGCCAGCAGCTACACCTCTAGCGCCGACCCCTACGAGCAGTACTTC
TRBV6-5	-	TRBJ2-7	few	CASGRDTYYEQYF	TGTGCCAGCGGCCGGGACACCTACTACGAGCAGTACTTC
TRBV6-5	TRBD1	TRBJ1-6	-	CASSPAGQGNSPLHF	TGTGCCAGCAGTCCAGCGGGACAGGGCAATTCACCCCTCCACTTT
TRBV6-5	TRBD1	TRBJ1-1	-	CASSYDRGITEAFF	TGTGCCAGCAGTTACGACAGGGGGATCACTGAAGCTTTCTTT
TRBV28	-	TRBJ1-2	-	CASRRRDTLYGYTF	TGTGCCAGCAGACGTCGGGACACACTCTATGGCTACACCTTC
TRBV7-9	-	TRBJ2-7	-	CSSRVDSTYEQYF	TGTTCCAGCAGAGTGGACAGTACCTACGAGCAGTACTTC
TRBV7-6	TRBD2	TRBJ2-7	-	CASSLALAGGPHEQYF	TGTGCCAGCAGCTTGGCACTAGCGGGGGGGCCCCACGAGCAGTACTTC
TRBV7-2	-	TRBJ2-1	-	CASSLAEGNEQFF	TGTGCCAGCAGCTTAGCCGAGGGAAATGAGCAGTTCTTC
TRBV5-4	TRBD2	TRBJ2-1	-	CASSLSGGGYNEQFF	TGTGCCAGCAGCCTTAGCGGGGGGGGCTACAATGAGCAGTTCTTC
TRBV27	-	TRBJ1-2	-	CASSLVGRGVVPGYTF	TGTGCCAGCAGTTTAGTGGGCAGGGGCGTTGTTCCCGGCTACACCTTC
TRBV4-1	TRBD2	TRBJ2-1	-	CASSLRLAGFAYNEQFF	TGCGCCAGCAGCCTGCGACTAGCGGGATTTGCCTACAATGAGCAGTTCTTC
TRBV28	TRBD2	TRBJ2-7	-	CASSLGGRASYEQYF	TGTGCCAGCAGTTTAGGCGGGAGGGCCTCCTACGAGCAGTACTTC
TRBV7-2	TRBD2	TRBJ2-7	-	CASSGGLAGVFYEQYF	TGTGCCAGCAGCGGGGGACTAGCGGGAGTATTTTACGAGCAGTACTTC
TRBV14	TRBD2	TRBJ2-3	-	CASSDIGRAPDTQYF	TGTGCCAGCAGCGACATTGGGAGGGCCCCAGATACGCAGTATTTT
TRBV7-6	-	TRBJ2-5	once	CASSLRLGIETQYF	TGTGCCAGCAGCCTCAGGCTTGGTATAGAGACCCAGTACTTC
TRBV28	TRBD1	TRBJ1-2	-	CASSSGGRGYAF	TGTGCCAGCAGTTCAGGGGGCAGGGGCTACGCCTTC
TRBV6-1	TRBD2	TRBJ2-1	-	CAVRGGGYNEQFF	TGTGCCGTGCGGGGGGGAGGCTACAATGAGCAGTTCTTC
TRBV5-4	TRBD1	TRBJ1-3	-	CAIGQVDGNTIYF	TGTGCCATAGGACAGGTCGACGGAAACACCATATATTTT
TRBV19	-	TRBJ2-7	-	CASNAAGRSSYEQYF	TGTGCCTCCAACGCCGCGGGCCGAAGCTCCTACGAGCAGTACTTC
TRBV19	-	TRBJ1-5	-	CASTFLGDINQPQHF	TGTGCCAGTACCTTTCTCGGGGACATTAATCAGCCCCAGCATTTT
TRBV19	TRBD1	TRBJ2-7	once	CASSIVRGISYEQYF	TGTGCCAGTAGTATTGTCAGGGGGATCTCCTACGAGCAGTACTTC
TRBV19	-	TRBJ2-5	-	CASSLTLGGLETQYF	TGTGCCAGTAGCCTCACCTTGGGGGGGCTGGAGACCCAGTACTTC
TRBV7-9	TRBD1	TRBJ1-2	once	CARNRDRAYSSYGYTF	TGTGCCAGGAACCGGGACAGGGCTTATTCGAGCTATGGCTACACCTTC
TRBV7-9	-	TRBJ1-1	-	CASSQMDTNTEAFF	TGTGCCAGCAGCCAGATGGACACGAACACTGAAGCTTTCTTT
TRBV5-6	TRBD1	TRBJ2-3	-	CASSSRDRGGTDTQYF	TGTGCCAGCAGCTCCCGGGACAGGGGCGGCACAGATACGCAGTATTTT
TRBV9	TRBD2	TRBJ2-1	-	CASSVVAGGRNEQFF	TGTGCCAGCAGCGTAGTAGCGGGGGGGAGGAATGAGCAGTTCTTC
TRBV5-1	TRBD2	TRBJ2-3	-	CASSLTSGKDTQYF	TGCGCCAGCAGCTTGACTAGCGGGAAAGATACGCAGTATTTT
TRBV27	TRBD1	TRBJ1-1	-	CASIRTGFPEAFF	TGTGCCAGCATACGGACAGGGTTCCCTGAAGCTTTCTTT
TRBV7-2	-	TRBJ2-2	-	CASSRSRLNTGELFF	TGTGCCAGCAGCCGGTCCAGACTGAACACCGGGGAGCTGTTTTTT
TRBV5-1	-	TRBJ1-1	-	CASSLEHGGTEAFF	TGCGCCAGCAGCTTGGAACACGGAGGCACTGAAGCTTTCTTT
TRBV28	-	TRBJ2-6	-	CASRSTASSGANVLTF	TGTGCCAGCCGATCCACAGCAAGCTCTGGGGCCAACGTCCTGACTTTC
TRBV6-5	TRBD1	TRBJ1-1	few	CASSCWDRALGTEAFF	TGTGCCAGCAGTTGTTGGGACAGGGCGTTGGGCACTGAAGCTTTCTTT
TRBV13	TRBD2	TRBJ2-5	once	CASTVGLAGRETQYF	TGTGCCAGCACCGTGGGACTAGCGGGACGAGAGACCCAGTACTTC
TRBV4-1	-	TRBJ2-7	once	CASSQDQGRRPGDEQYF	TGCGCCAGCAGCCAAGATCAAGGCCGACGACCCGGGGACGAGCAGTACTTC